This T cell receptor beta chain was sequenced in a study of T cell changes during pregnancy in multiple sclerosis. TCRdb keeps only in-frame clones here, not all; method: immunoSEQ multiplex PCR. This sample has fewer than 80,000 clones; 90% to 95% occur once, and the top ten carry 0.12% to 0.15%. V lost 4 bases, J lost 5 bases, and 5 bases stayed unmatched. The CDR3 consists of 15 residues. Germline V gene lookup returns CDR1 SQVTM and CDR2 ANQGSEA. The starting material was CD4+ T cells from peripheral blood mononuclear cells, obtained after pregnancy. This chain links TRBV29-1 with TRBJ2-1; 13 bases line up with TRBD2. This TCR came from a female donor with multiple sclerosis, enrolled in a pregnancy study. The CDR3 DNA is TGCAGCGTTGTAACCGGGACTAGCGGGAACAATGAGCAGTTCTTC. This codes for CSVVTGTSGNNEQFF.